The clone carrying this T cell receptor beta chain came up many times. Its antigen is not known. These data belong to a study of early T cells in non-severe SARS-CoV-2 infection. The overall study: Sequencing input comprised bulk RNA from unsorted whole blood; chain pairing was not available.

The protocol attached unique molecular identifiers to individual cDNA molecules. TCRdb itself ran the 5' RACE reads through MiXCR, one entry per CDR3 protein. The table shows approximately 38,000 distinct CDR3 sequences, with around 4.1% occurring only once. The study, taken as a whole, reports: Comparison of clonotypes with VDJdb favored anti-spike CD8 responses while missing private and CD4 specificities.

The CDR3 extends over 13 amino acids. V lost 3 bases, J lost 10 bases, and 6 bases stayed unmatched. The germline V gene has CDR1 MNHEY and CDR2 SMNVEV (reference sequence). The origin of this receptor is an adult who was a healthcare worker with PCR-confirmed SARS-CoV-2 infection or an uninfected control (not recorded which). The genes are TRBV27 and TRBJ2-1; the match to TRBD1 covers 7 bases. Sequenced: whole blood. The CDR3 DNA reads as TGTGCCAGCAGTTTTTCAGGGGGAAGGGAGCAGTTCTTC. This gives the protein CASSFSGGREQFF.